Described below is a single T cell receptor beta chain sequence and its context. What it binds is unknown. This sample stems from a study of T cell responses to AZD1222 COVID-19 vaccine. Study-level information: Researchers grouped second doses given at about 4 or about 12 weeks into one pool. Study-level results: A rise in Spike-specific TCR breadth and depth followed two AZD1222 doses. Clonal diversity was possibly underestimated; the donors were predominantly white British and more often female.

The CDR3 is 14 amino acids. In germline, CDR1 is SGHRS, CDR2 YFSETQ. Losses at the gene ends were 4 bases for V and 2 bases for J; bases not matched to a gene: 4. TCRdb's copy holds only in-frame clones and misses some; the assay was immunoSEQ multiplex PCR. The repertoire has roughly 80,000 clones, roughly 90% of them found once; the top ten carry approximately 4.5%. The chain joins TRBV5-1 to TRBJ1-1; 8 nucleotides agree with TRBD1. The specimen comprised peripheral blood, sampled on day 0 of AZD1222 vaccination. This TCR derives from an adult in good health. The CDR3 DNA follows: TGCGCCAGCAGCACCGGGACAGGAAACACTGAAGCTTTCTTT. Encoded protein: CASSTGTGNTEAFF.